This paragraph reports one T cell receptor (beta chain). This specimen comes from a study of beta chain features in type 1 diabetes. The isolated RNA, all of it, was reverse transcribed, so expressed TCRB transcripts were what got sequenced. TCRdb keeps only in-frame clones here, not all; method: immunoSEQ multiplex PCR. This sample has about half a million clones, with around 10% found just once. V lost 4 bases and J lost 6, with 12 bases in between. CDR3 size: 14 residues. In germline, CDR1 is SGHNT, CDR2 YENEEA. This rearrangement joins TRBV11-3 to TRBJ2-2, with a tentative D call TRBD2 (7 bases). This clonotype originated in a young woman in good health. The sample was naive CD4+ T cells from blood. This chain's CDR3 is CASSSRGGAGELFF. The CDR3 DNA is TGTGCCAGCAGCTCCAGGGGAGGGGCCGGGGAGCTGTTTTTT.